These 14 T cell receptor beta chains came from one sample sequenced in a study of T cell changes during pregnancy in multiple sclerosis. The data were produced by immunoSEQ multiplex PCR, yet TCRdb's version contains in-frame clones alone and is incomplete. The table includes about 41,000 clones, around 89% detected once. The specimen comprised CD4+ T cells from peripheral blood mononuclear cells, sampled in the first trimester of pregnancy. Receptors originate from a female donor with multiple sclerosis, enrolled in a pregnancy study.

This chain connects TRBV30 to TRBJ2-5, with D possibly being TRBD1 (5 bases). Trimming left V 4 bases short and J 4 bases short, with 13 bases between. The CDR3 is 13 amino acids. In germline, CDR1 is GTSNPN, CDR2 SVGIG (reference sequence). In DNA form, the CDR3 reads TGTGCCTGGAATAGCAGGGTTGGAGAGACCCAGTACTTC. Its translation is CAWNSRVGETQYF. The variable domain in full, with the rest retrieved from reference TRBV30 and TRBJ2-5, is SQTIHQWPATLVQPVGSPLSLECTVEGTSNPNLYWYRQAAGRGLQLLFYSVGIGQISSEVPQNLSASRPQDRQFILSSKKLLLSDSGFYLCAWNSRVGETQYFGPGTRLLVL.

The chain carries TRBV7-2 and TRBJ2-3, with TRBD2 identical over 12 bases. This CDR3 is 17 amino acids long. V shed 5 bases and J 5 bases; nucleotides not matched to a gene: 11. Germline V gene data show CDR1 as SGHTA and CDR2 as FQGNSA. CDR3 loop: CASSQPGLAGGLDTQYF. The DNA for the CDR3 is TGTGCCAGCAGCCAACCCGGTCTAGCGGGAGGGTTAGATACGCAGTATTTT. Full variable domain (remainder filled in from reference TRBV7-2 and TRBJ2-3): GAGVSQSPSNKVTEKGKDVELRCDPISGHTALYWYRQSLGQGLEFLIYFQGNSAPDKSGLPSDRFSAERTGGSVSTLTIQRTQQEDSAVYLCASSQPGLAGGLDTQYFGPGTRLTVL.

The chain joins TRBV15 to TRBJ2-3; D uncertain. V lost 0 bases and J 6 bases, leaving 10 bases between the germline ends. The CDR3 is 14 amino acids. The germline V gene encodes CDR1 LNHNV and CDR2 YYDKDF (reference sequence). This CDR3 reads CATSRDRIADTQYF. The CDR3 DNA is TGTGCCACCAGCAGAGATCGTATTGCGGATACGCAGTATTTT.

The CDR3 here is CASSSPRQGETQYF. In nucleotides, the CDR3 is TGTGCCAGCAGCTCCCCGCGCCAGGGGGAGACCCAGTACTTC. The gene calls are TRBV7-2 and TRBJ2-5; tentatively, D is TRBD1 (6 bases). The CDR3 totals 14 residues. Per germline, CDR1 SGHTA and CDR2 FQGNSA. V shed 4 bases and J shed 5 bases, with 14 bases lying between them.

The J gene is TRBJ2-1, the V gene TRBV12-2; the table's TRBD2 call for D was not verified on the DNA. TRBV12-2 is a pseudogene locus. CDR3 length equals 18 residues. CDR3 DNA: TGTGCAAGTCGCCCCAAGGAGACCGCGGGAGGGAGGAGGAATGAGCAGTTCTTC. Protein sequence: CASRPKETAGGRRNEQFF.

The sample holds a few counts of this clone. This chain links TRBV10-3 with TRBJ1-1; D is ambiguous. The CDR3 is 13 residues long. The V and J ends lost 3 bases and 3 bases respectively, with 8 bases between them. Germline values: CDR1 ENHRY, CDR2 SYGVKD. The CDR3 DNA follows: TGTGCCATCAGTGATTCCGGGGACACTGAAGCTTTCTTT. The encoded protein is CAISDSGDTEAFF.

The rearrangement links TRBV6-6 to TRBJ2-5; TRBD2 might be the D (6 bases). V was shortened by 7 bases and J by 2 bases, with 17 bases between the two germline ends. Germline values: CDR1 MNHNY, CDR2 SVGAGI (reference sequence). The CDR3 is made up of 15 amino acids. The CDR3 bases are TGTGCCAGCAATGGAGGGAGCGTGGGGCAAGAGACCCAGTACTTC. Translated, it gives CASNGGSVGQETQYF.

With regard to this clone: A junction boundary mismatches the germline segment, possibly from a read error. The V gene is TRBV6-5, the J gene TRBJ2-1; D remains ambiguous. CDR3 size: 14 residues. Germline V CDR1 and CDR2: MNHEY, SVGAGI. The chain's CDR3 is CANSYSIKPNEQFF. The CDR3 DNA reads TGTGCCAACAGTTACTCGATCAAGCCCAATGAGCAGTTCTTC.

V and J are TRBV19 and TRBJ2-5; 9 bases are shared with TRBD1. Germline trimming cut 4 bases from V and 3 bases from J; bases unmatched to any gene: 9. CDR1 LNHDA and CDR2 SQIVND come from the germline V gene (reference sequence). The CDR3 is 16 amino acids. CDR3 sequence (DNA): TGTGCCAGTAGTAGAAAACAGGGGGCCTCCGAAGAGACCCAGTACTTC. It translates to CASSRKQGASEETQYF.

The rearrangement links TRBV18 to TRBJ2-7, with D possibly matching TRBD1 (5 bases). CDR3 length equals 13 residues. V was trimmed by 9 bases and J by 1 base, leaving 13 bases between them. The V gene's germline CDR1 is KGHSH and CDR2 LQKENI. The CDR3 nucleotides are TGTGCCAGTACACCCGACAGTTCCTACGAGCAGTACTTC. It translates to CASTPDSSYEQYF.

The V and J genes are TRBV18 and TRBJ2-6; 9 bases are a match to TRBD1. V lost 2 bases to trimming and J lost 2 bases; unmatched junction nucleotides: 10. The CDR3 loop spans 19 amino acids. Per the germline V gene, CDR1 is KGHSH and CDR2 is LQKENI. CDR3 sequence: CASSPSLRDREAGANVLTF. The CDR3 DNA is TGTGCCAGCTCACCATCTCTTCGGGACAGGGAAGCTGGGGCCAACGTCCTGACTTTC.

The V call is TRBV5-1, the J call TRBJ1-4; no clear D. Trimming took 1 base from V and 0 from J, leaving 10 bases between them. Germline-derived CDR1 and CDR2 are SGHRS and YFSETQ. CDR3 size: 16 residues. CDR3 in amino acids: CASSLNVGATNEKLFF. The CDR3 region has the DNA TGCGCCAGCAGCTTGAACGTCGGGGCAACTAATGAAAAACTGTTTTTT.

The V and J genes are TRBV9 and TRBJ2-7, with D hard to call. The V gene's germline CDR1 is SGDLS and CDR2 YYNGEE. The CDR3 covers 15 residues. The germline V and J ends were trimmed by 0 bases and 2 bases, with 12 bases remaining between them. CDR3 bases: TGTGCCAGCAGCGTAGCTTTTGGCGACACCTACGAGCAGTACTTC. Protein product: CASSVAFGDTYEQYF.

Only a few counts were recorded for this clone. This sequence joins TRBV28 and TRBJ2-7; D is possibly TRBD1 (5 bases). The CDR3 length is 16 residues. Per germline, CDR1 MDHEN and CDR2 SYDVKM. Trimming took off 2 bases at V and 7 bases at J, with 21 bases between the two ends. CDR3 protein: CASSLRRVIGAGEQYF. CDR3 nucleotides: TGTGCCAGCAGTTTACGTAGGGTTATAGGGGCAGGGGAGCAGTACTTC.